The 32 T cell receptor beta chains in this list originate from one sample, sequenced in a study of patients and donors after allogeneic stem cell transplantation. MiXCR, run by TCRdb on the RT-PCR reads, gives a single entry per CDR3 protein. Of about 960,000 distinct CDR3 sequences listed, roughly 17% are singletons. Sequencing was carried out using blood, either unsorted or a sorted T cell fraction (not recorded which). All receptors derive from a human donor who was either an allogeneic HSCT recipient or a stem cell or donor lymphocyte infusion donor (not recorded which). It is not recorded whose cells these are; they may come from a transplant donor.

This clonotype has only a few counts. The V and J genes are TRBV15 and TRBJ2-7, with D hard to call. The CDR3 spans 13 residues. Per germline, CDR1 LNHNV and CDR2 YYDKDF (reference sequence). With 6 bases removed from V and 0 bases from J, the gap between germline ends came to 9 bases. In DNA form, the CDR3 reads TGTGCCACCAGTTATCAGACCTCCTACGAGCAGTACTTC. This sequence encodes CATSYQTSYEQYF.

The rearrangement uses TRBV24-1 and TRBJ2-2; D uncertain. Germline V gene data show CDR1 as KGHDR and CDR2 as SFDVKD. The CDR3 runs 15 residues. Trimming took 9 bases from V and 1 from J, leaving 14 bases between them. The CDR3 bases are TGTGCCACCGGGCCCAGGAATCGGAACACCGGGGAGCTGTTTTTT. It translates to CATGPRNRNTGELFF.

The chain recombines TRBV12-3 or TRBV12-4 with TRBJ1-3; no clear D gene. The V gene lost 7 bases and the J gene lost 0 bases, with 19 bases spanning the gap. The CDR3 runs 17 residues. For the CDR3, the DNA is TGTGCCAGCAAATGCTCTCAATGTGGTAACTCTGGAAACACCATATATTTT. Protein sequence: CASKCSQCGNSGNTIYF.

The rearrangement joins TRBV6-5 to TRBJ1-2; D possibly corresponds to TRBD1 (5 bases). Germline V lookup: CDR1 MNHEY, CDR2 SVGAGI. The CDR3 consists of 14 residues. Trimming removed 2 bases at V and 8 bases at J, with 15 bases between. The CDR3 coding sequence is TGTGCCAGCAGTTACGGAGGACACCTCGACGGCTACACCTTC. Its translation is CASSYGGHLDGYTF.

This clonotype was seen more than once but under ten times. The chain couples TRBV12-3 or TRBV12-4 to TRBJ2-2; TRBD2 matches at 9 bases. V lost 6 bases and J lost 4; bases outside the gene matches: 9. The CDR3 consists of 16 residues. CDR3 residues: CASSQGGLAVTGELFF. The CDR3 nucleotides read TGTGCCAGCAGCCAGGGGGGACTAGCAGTCACCGGGGAGCTGTTTTTT.

This clonotype was seen many times. The gene calls are TRBV27 and TRBJ1-2; 8 bases line up with TRBD1. V dropped 5 bases and J dropped 5; count of bases not matched to a gene: 7. The CDR3 loop spans 14 amino acids. Germline values: CDR1 MNHEY, CDR2 SMNVEV (reference sequence). CDR3 nucleotides: TGTGCCAGCAGTAGACAGGGGTTAGGGTATGGCTACACCTTC. Amino acids: CASSRQGLGYGYTF.

The table lists this clonotype with a few counts. The V gene is TRBV4-2, the J gene TRBJ2-2; D is undetermined. This CDR3 spans 15 amino acids. Trimming took off 4 bases at V and 0 bases at J, with 9 bases between the two ends. Germline CDR1 and CDR2: LGHNA and YNFKEQ. The CDR3 reads CASSPLWANTGELFF. The CDR3 nucleotides read TGTGCCAGCAGCCCTCTGTGGGCGAACACCGGGGAGCTGTTTTTT.

This clonotype was seen a handful of times. The V and J genes are TRBV12-3 or TRBV12-4 and TRBJ2-3; a weak D match, TRBD2 (7 bases). CDR3 length: 15 amino acids. Trimming cost V 8 bases and J 3 bases, with 18 bases left between them. The CDR3 bases are TGTGCCAGCGGACTACGGGGGGCGGATACAGATACGCAGTATTTT. Translated: CASGLRGADTDTQYF.

In the case of this clonotype: Relative to the germline gene, one junction end is altered; a read error may explain this. CDR3 amino acids: CATSRDPRQNEQSF. CDR3 nucleotides: TGTGCCACCAGCAGAGACCCCAGGCAGAATGAGCAGTCCTTC. The gene calls are TRBV15 and TRBJ2-1, with D hard to call. Germline CDR1 reads LNHNV; CDR2 reads YYDKDF (reference sequence). There are 14 residues in the CDR3.

This clonotype came up a few times. The chain joins TRBV4-3 to TRBJ1-5; D gene ambiguous. CDR1 is LGHNA and CDR2 is YSLEER in the germline V gene. Trimming shortened V by 1 base and J by 7 bases, and 11 bases separated the two germline ends. CDR3 length equals 14 residues. Here the CDR3 DNA reads TGCGCCAGCAGCCAAGTACCGGGAGTGCAGCCCCAGCATTTT. It encodes CASSQVPGVQPQHF.

This clonotype was detected a few times. V usage is TRBV12-3 or TRBV12-4 and J usage is TRBJ2-3; D possibly corresponds to TRBD1 (5 bases). The V and J ends lost 5 bases and 2 bases respectively, with 11 bases between them. The CDR3 is 14 residues long. CDR3 coding DNA: TGTGCCAGCAGTCTCCGACAGCCCACAGATACGCAGTATTTT. Encoded protein: CASSLRQPTDTQYF.

A few counts support this clonotype. The gene calls are TRBV13 and TRBJ2-7; no firm D call. V was pared by 4 bases and J by 0 bases, with 10 bases between. The CDR3 length is 14 residues. CDR1 and CDR2 (germline): PRHDT, FYEKMQ (reference sequence). CDR3 loop: CASSSPPTSYEQYF. CDR3 coding DNA: TGTGCCAGCAGCTCCCCGCCCACCTCCTACGAGCAGTACTTC. Drawing the rest from reference TRBV13 and TRBJ2-7, the complete variable domain is AAGVIQSPRHLIKEKRETATLKCYPIPRHDTVYWYQQGPGQDPQFLISFYEKMQSDKGSIPDRFSAQQFSDYHSELNMSSLELGDSALYFCASSSPPTSYEQYFGPGTRLTVT.

This clonotype was picked up a small number of times. The gene calls are TRBV9 and TRBJ2-1; 9 bases line up with TRBD2. Germline trimming cut 0 bases from V and 8 bases from J; bases unmatched to any gene: 15. The CDR3 is 18 amino acids. CDR1 SGDLS and CDR2 YYNGEE come from the germline V gene. The CDR3 reads CASSVALRLAGVQYEQFF. The CDR3 bases are TGTGCCAGCAGCGTAGCGTTAAGGTTAGCGGGGGTACAGTATGAGCAGTTCTTC.

This clonotype was detected a few times. The V gene is TRBV20-1, the J gene TRBJ2-1; no reliable D call. Between the trimmed V and J ends, which lost 5 bases and 2 bases, there was a span of 13 bases. Germline loops: CDR1 DFQATT, CDR2 SNEGSKA (reference sequence). There are 14 residues in the CDR3. CDR3 sequence: CSAPRFPTYNEQFF. CDR3 nucleotide sequence: TGCAGTGCTCCCCGCTTCCCCACCTACAATGAGCAGTTCTTC.

This clonotype was seen a few times. The rearrangement uses TRBV4-1 and TRBJ2-5; D ambiguous. The CDR3 loop spans 15 amino acids. Germline loops: CDR1 MGHRA, CDR2 YSYEKL. Trimming cost V 0 bases and J 5 bases, with 13 bases left between them. The CDR3 DNA reads as TGCGCCAGCAGCCAAGATCTGGACGGGCGGGAGACCCAGTACTTC. Protein: CASSQDLDGRETQYF.

The rearrangement links TRBV29-1 to TRBJ2-1, with 10 bases identical to TRBD2. CDR1 is SQVTM and CDR2 is ANQGSEA in the germline V gene. The junction had 4 bases not matched to a gene; V was cut back by 5 bases and J by 3 bases. CDR3 length equals 14 residues. Here the CDR3 DNA reads TGCAGCGTTCGAGCGGGAGGGTTCTACAATGAGCAGTTCTTC. Protein product: CSVRAGGFYNEQFF.

The V call is TRBV20-1, the J call TRBJ1-1; D ambiguous. Trimming shortened V by 0 bases and J by 5 bases, and 13 bases separated the two germline ends. This CDR3 is 14 amino acids long. Germline V CDR1 and CDR2: DFQATT, SNEGSKA (reference sequence). As DNA, the CDR3 is TGCAGTGCTAGAGATCGGGCGAACCGGACTGAAGCTTTCTTT. This gives the protein CSARDRANRTEAFF.

In nucleotides, the CDR3 is TGTGCCAGCAGCTTGGGGCAGTCAGCTTCACTTTTCCAAGAGACCCAGTACTTC. Translating it yields CASSLGQSASLFQETQYF. This rearrangement joins TRBV5-6 to TRBJ2-5; no clear D. Trimming stripped 0 bases from V and 1 base from J, with 19 bases between. The CDR3 has 18 residues. Per germline, CDR1 SGHDT and CDR2 YYEEEE.

This clonotype was seen only a few times. The rearrangement joins TRBV6-1 to TRBJ2-2; either TRBD1 or TRBD2 may fit D (5 bases each). Trimming pared 7 bases from V and 1 base from J, leaving 19 bases between. Looked up from germline, CDR1 is MNHNS and CDR2 is SASEGT. CDR3 length: 17 residues. In nucleotides, the CDR3 is TGTGCCAGCAACCGGGGCTCGAACACTTTGAACACCGGGGAGCTGTTTTTT. This sequence encodes CASNRGSNTLNTGELFF.

A few counts support this clonotype. The junction and the germline gene differ at one end; a read error may be behind it. The chain has TRBV20-1 and TRBJ2-7, with 7 positions matching TRBD1. The germline V gene has CDR1 DFQATT and CDR2 SNEGSKA (reference sequence). The length of the CDR3 is 12 residues. CDR3 in amino acids: CSTRQGTREQYF. CDR3 nucleotide sequence: TGCAGTACTAGACAGGGAACTCGAGAGCAGTACTTC.

This chain connects TRBV6-2 or TRBV6-3 to TRBJ2-3, with TRBD2 identical over 15 bases. V lost 6 bases and J lost 2; bases outside the gene matches: 6. The CDR3 has 17 amino acids. Per the germline V gene, CDR1 is MNHEY and CDR2 is SVGEGT. CDR3 sequence: CASSRTSGRGLTDTQYF. The CDR3 DNA reads TGTGCCAGCAGCCGGACTAGCGGGAGGGGCCTCACAGATACGCAGTATTTT.

This clonotype was observed a few times. The chain is built from TRBV6-5 and TRBJ1-2; 8 bases match TRBD1. Germline CDR1 reads MNHEY; CDR2 reads SVGAGI. CDR3 length: 16 residues. V gave up 4 bases and J gave up 7 bases; unmatched junction bases: 14. This CDR3 reads CASSLSKDRVASGYTF. The DNA of the CDR3 is TGTGCCAGCAGTTTATCAAAGGACAGGGTCGCGAGTGGCTACACCTTC.

The rearrangement uses TRBV20-1 and TRBJ2-7, with TRBD1 matching 8 bases. Per germline, CDR1 DFQATT and CDR2 SNEGSKA (reference sequence). Trimming at V came to 2 bases and at J to 1 base, leaving 10 bases not matched to a gene. This CDR3 has 16 amino acids. The CDR3 loop is CSARRLQGELSYEQYF. The DNA of the CDR3 is TGCAGTGCTAGAAGATTACAGGGGGAACTTTCCTACGAGCAGTACTTC.

This clonotype was picked up a small number of times. The gene calls are TRBV10-3 and TRBJ1-2; no definite D call. Germline loops: CDR1 ENHRY, CDR2 SYGVKD. V shed 1 base and J shed 4 bases, with 10 bases lying between them. This CDR3 is built from 14 residues. The DNA for the CDR3 is TGTGCCATCAGTGAGTTGACGGAAAGCTATGGCTACACCTTC. It yields the protein CAISELTESYGYTF.

This clonotype appeared a few times. J is TRBJ2-1 and V is TRBV19, with 13 bases identical to TRBD2. CDR3 size: 18 residues. Germline-derived CDR1 and CDR2 are LNHDA and SQIVND (reference sequence). Trimming removed 4 bases from V and 7 bases from J; junction bases left unmatched: 13. Here the CDR3 reads CASSTPPLAGGIINEQFF. In DNA form, the CDR3 reads TGTGCCAGTAGTACTCCTCCACTAGCGGGGGGGATCATAAATGAGCAGTTCTTC.

J is TRBJ2-1 and V is TRBV20-1; D is uncertain. The CDR3 is made up of 14 amino acids. The germline CDR1 and CDR2 sequences are DFQATT and SNEGSKA (reference sequence). V gave up 3 bases and J gave up 1 base, with 10 bases separating them. The CDR3, as DNA: TGCAGTGCTAGGTCGATAAGGTCCTACAATGAGCAGTTCTTC. This sequence encodes CSARSIRSYNEQFF.

This clonotype has only a few counts. V is TRBV21-1 and J is TRBJ2-5. TRBV21-1 has pseudogene status. The CDR3 contains 16 residues. CDR3 in DNA: TGTGCCAGCAGCAAATGTTTCGACGGGGACCAAGAGACCCAGTACTTC. Translation gives CASSKCFDGDQETQYF.

The rearrangement joins TRBV27 to TRBJ1-6, with D uncertain. The CDR3 contains 17 residues. V gave up 5 bases and J gave up 0 bases, with 14 bases separating them. Germline loops: CDR1 MNHEY, CDR2 SMNVEV (reference sequence). CDR3 residues: CASSTTLPSSYNSPLHF. As DNA, the CDR3 is TGTGCCAGCAGTACCACCCTCCCGAGCTCCTATAATTCACCCCTCCACTTT.

The J gene is TRBJ1-3, the V gene TRBV12-3 or TRBV12-4; a possible D gene is TRBD1 (5 bases). V lost 4 bases and J lost 4, with 14 bases in between. The CDR3 has 15 amino acids. The CDR3 region has the DNA TGTGCCAGCAGTTGGGGCCTTGCTTGGGGAAACACCATATATTTT. It encodes CASSWGLAWGNTIYF.

This clonotype was observed a handful of times. The rearrangement uses TRBV20-1 and TRBJ1-5, with D possibly matching TRBD1 (5 bases). Trimming left V 5 bases short and J 0 bases short, with 14 bases between. The CDR3 is 15 amino acids. Germline CDR1 and CDR2: DFQATT and SNEGSKA (reference sequence). CDR3 in amino acids: CSAPVWGDSNQPQHF. CDR3 nucleotides: TGCAGTGCTCCGGTTTGGGGGGATAGCAATCAGCCCCAGCATTTT.

This clonotype was counted between two and nine times. The genes are TRBV4-2 and TRBJ2-7, with D possibly called TRBD1 or TRBD2 (5 bases each). Germline CDR1 reads LGHNA; CDR2 reads YNFKEQ. CDR3 length equals 15 residues. V was shortened by 4 bases and J by 2 bases, with 15 bases between the two germline ends. In nucleotides, the CDR3 is TGTGCCAGCAGCCGGCACCGGGACGGAACCTACGAGCAGTACTTC. Translation: CASSRHRDGTYEQYF.

V and J are TRBV15 and TRBJ2-5, with 7 positions matching TRBD2. CDR1 LNHNV and CDR2 YYDKDF come from the germline V gene (reference sequence). Trimming removed 3 bases from V and 1 base from J; junction bases left unmatched: 8. The CDR3 covers 16 residues. The CDR3 loop reads CATSSWRENSQETQYF. The CDR3 bases are TGTGCCACCAGCAGTTGGCGGGAGAACAGCCAAGAGACCCAGTACTTC.